The TCR beta chain described here comes from a study of vaccination effects on CD4 cells after COVID-19. Regarding the study as a whole: Early post-infection timepoints were absent, and convalescent patients were few. Late post-vaccination samples showed marked contraction of infection- and vaccine-induced clones.

Notes on this clone: As yet, its antigen is unknown.

Prior to sequencing, the ViraFEST assay stimulated PBMC with viral peptide pools, which expanded the antigen-specific CD4+ T cells. Culture lasted roughly eleven days before CD4+ T cell isolation. The study found no prior SARS-CoV-2 infection in the vaccine recipients, who tested negative for nucleocapsid antibodies. The culture medium for a few million PBMC per well included 9.5 to 10 IU/ml IL-2 and around 9.9 ug/ml peptides. Days 3 and 7 were when half the medium was replaced with IL-2 medium. Generated by immunoSEQ multiplex PCR, the TCRdb table keeps only in-frame clones and is missing some. The sample lists about 25,000 clones, approximately 80% occurring once. The CDR3 is 17 residues long. V was trimmed by 2 bases and J by 5 bases, leaving 19 bases between them. CDR1 MGHRA and CDR2 YSYEKL come from the germline V gene.

The receptor was derived from a human donor who received a COVID-19 vaccine. The source material was CD4+ T cells from PBMCs cultured with HCoV-NL63 spike peptides, sampled before COVID-19 vaccination. The chain is built from TRBV4-1 and TRBJ2-1; TRBD1 is a possible D gene (5 bases). CDR3 in amino acids: CASSQMTAKRQNNEQFF. The CDR3 DNA follows: TGCGCCAGCAGCCAAATGACAGCGAAAAGACAAAACAATGAGCAGTTCTTC.